This T cell receptor beta chain was recorded in a study of blood T cell repertoires in COVID-19 (TCRdb year 2020). About the study as a whole: Collaborator samples came from the United States, Italy and Spain and covered acute and convalescent phases of COVID-19. The prospective study material was composed of cDNA or gDNA derived from T cells, B-cell-depleted T cells, or PBMCs. Deeply sampled blood TCRbeta repertoires from subjects exposed to, actively infected with, or recovered from COVID-19 were included in the dataset. The repertoires were released in a freely available public database meant as a resource for research on the immune response to SARS-CoV-2. Samples came from the ongoing ImmuneRACE study (first 160 participants) plus 1,254 subjects from 6 global collaborators. Nearly every sample came with metadata listing a de-identified subject ID, COVID-19 status, age in years and sex. HLA class I and class II types, where available, came from metadata supplied by the sample provider rather than from assay-based typing.

TCRbeta CDR3 regions were amplified from genomic DNA using the immunoSEQ Assay, a bias-controlled multiplex PCR. The authors' analysis ran thus. Within the assay, amplification of reference gene primers was used to estimate how many nucleated cells each sample contained. To quantify the absolute abundance of each unique TCRbeta CDR3 rearrangement, sequence reads were collapsed and filtered. For each sample, productive Simpson clonality was calculated by taking the square root of Simpson's diversity index across productive rearrangements. In TCRdb, the immuneACCESS table is reduced to in-frame sequences with V and J assigned. These tables do not hold every clone; where another copy was compared, an unresolved V gene accounts for under half, and the others remain unexplained. V, J and clone size were drawn from that table, and D and trimming were deduced from the DNA. This sample has more than 110,000 clones in its table, and over 75% of those were observed once. The ten largest clones capture 2.5% to 3.5% of the sample.

Points the paper makes about the study in general: The amount of clinical and demographic metadata varied by source and participant and was provided uncurated.

As to this clone: Its antigen is not yet known. No much larger clone exists at a distance of one base, and base qualities are not known.

Enrolling through a virtual design, the prospective study's participants ranged in age from roughly 18 to 89 years and lived across about two dozen United States geographic areas. In the prospective study, participants were assigned to cohorts based on the clinical history participants reported in a screening survey and a study questionnaire. For ImmuneRACE Cohort 3, a participant was defined as recovered based on two consecutive negative NP/OP PCR tests, clearance by a healthcare professional, or resolution of symptoms. Mobile phlebotomists in the prospective study collected whole blood, serum and a nasopharyngeal or oropharyngeal swab from every participant. Participants in the prospective study had the option to provide additional blood draws and questionnaires over a 2-month period. Blood samples from the prospective study were shipped frozen or at room temperature prior to DNA extraction.

In the germline V gene, CDR1 corresponds to SGHAT and CDR2 to FQNNGV. The CDR3 holds 11 amino acids from the cysteine to the phenylalanine. Solely the CDR3 DNA is kept, with 33 bases framed from the first base. V is cut by 7 bases and J by 12 bases, and the space between the germline ends is 15 bases. The sequenced material came from PBMCs or T cells enriched from blood (not recorded which). The receptor comes from a woman in her 50s who had recovered from COVID-19. The chain joins TRBV11-2 to TRBJ2-5; perhaps TRBD2 is the D gene, with 7 bases matching. The encoded CDR3 is CASTPGGPKYF. At the DNA level, the sequence is TGTGCCAGCACCCCGGGGGGCCCCAAGTACTTC.